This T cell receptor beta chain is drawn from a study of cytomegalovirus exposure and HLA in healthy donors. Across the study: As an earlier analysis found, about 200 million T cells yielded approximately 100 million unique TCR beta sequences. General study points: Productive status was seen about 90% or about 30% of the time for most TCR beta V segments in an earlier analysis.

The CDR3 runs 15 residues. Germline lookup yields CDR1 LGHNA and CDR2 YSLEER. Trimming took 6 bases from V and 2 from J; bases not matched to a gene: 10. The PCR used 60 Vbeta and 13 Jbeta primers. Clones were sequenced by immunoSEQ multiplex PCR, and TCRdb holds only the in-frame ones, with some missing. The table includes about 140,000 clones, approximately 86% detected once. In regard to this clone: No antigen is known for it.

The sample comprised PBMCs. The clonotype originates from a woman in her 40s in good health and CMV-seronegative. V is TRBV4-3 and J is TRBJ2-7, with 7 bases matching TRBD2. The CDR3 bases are TGCGCCAGCAGTACCAGGGAGGGGAGCACCTACGAGCAGTACTTC. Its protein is CASSTREGSTYEQYF.